A selection of T cell receptor beta chains follows, all from one sample in a study of T cells in Graves' hyperthyroidism and ophthalmopathy. TCRdb recomputed calls from the multiplex PCR reads with MiXCR, one row per CDR3 protein. Of some 400,000 distinct CDR3 sequences in the sample, approximately 13% were seen once. Sequenced input: blood. These receptor sequences come from a man younger than 40 with Graves' hyperthyroidism that later progressed to Graves' ophthalmopathy. Each CDR3 is given with its conserved first and last residue. The D gene is left open where the match is weak. Size tells how often a clone was seen (once, few, many) or the class of an expanded clone, and some rows leave it out.

CDR3 DNA	CDR3 protein	clone size	D gene	V gene	J gene
TGTGCCAGCAGTCCCGCAAGTACCCTCCAAGAGACCCAGTACTTC	CASSPASTLQETQYF	many	NA	TRBV12-3/TRBV12-4	TRBJ2-5
TGCAGTGCTACGACAGGAGGAAATTCCAATCAGCCCCAGCATTTT	CSATTGGNSNQPQHF	many	NA	TRBV20-1	TRBJ1-5
TGTGCCAGCAGCCCGGGACAGTCGAACACTGAAGCTTTCTTT	CASSPGQSNTEAFF	many	TRBD1	TRBV7-6	TRBJ1-1
TGTGCCAGCTCAGACGACAGCTCTTATGGCTACACCTTC	CASSDDSSYGYTF	many	NA	TRBV18	TRBJ1-2
TGTGCCAGCAGCTCGACCCAGTTCACTGAAGCTTTCTTT	CASSSTQFTEAFF	many	NA	TRBV7-8	TRBJ1-1
TGTGCCAGCATCCAGGGGACCGGGGAGCTGTTTTTT	CASIQGTGELFF	few	NA	TRBV12-3/TRBV12-4	TRBJ2-2
TGTGCCATCCTTCCACTGGGGGGGTTCGAGCAGTACTTC	CAILPLGGFEQYF	many	TRBD2	TRBV28	TRBJ2-7
TGTGCCAGCAGTGATTCCTCCTATGGCTACACCTTC	CASSDSSYGYTF	few	NA	TRBV25-1	TRBJ1-2
TGTGCCACCAGCCCCCGAAAGGGAAATGAAAAACTGTTTTTT	CATSPRKGNEKLFF	NA	NA	TRBV15	TRBJ1-4
TGTGCCAGCAGTCCCCCAGGGGGCGGCTTCCTCTACGAGCAGTACTTC	CASSPPGGGFLYEQYF	many	TRBD1	TRBV28	TRBJ2-7
TGTGCCACCGCGACCGGGGGCGGCACCGGGGAGCTGTTTTTT	CATATGGGTGELFF	few	NA	TRBV24-1	TRBJ2-2
TGTGCCAGCAACACCGGGCCACATAGCAATCAGCCCCAGCATTTT	CASNTGPHSNQPQHF	NA	NA	TRBV5-5	TRBJ1-5
TGCAGCGTCGGGACACAGAACACCGGGGAGCTGTTTTTT	CSVGTQNTGELFF	many	NA	TRBV29-1	TRBJ2-2
TGTGCCAGCAGAAGACAGGGAGCCGAGCAGTACTTC	CASRRQGAEQYF	NA	TRBD1	TRBV18	TRBJ2-7
TGCAGCGTTGATGGGATTAGCTCCTACGAGCAGTACTTC	CSVDGISSYEQYF	NA	NA	TRBV29-1	TRBJ2-7
TGCAGTGCCCTAGGCGAAGGGTCCTCCTACGAGCAGTACTTC	CSALGEGSSYEQYF	many	NA	TRBV20-1	TRBJ2-7
TGTGCCAGCAGCCTCGGCGGGACAGGGAACGAGGCTTTCTTT	CASSLGGTGNEAFF	NA	TRBD1	TRBV13	TRBJ1-1
TGTGCCAGCAGCGGTAGCGGGGGGCAGGGAGATACGCAGTATTTT	CASSGSGGQGDTQYF	NA	TRBD2	TRBV9	TRBJ2-3
TGCGCCAGCAGCTTGGTACAGGGGGCGTTCGGTAATGAAAAACTGTTTTTT	CASSLVQGAFGNEKLFF	NA	TRBD1	TRBV5-1	TRBJ1-4
TGTGCCAGCAGCTCCATTAAGGGTCCCCTCTACAATGAGCAGTTCTTC	CASSSIKGPLYNEQFF	many	NA	TRBV11-2	TRBJ2-1
TGTGCCAGTAGAACACTAGCGGGGGACTACGAGCAGTTCTTC	CASRTLAGDYEQFF	NA	TRBD2	TRBV19	TRBJ2-1
TGTGCCAGCAGCCAAGACTATCCCGAGACCCAGTACTTC	CASSQDYPETQYF	many	NA	TRBV3-1	TRBJ2-5
TGCGCCAGCGGAGGGACAGGGGGCTATGGCTACACCTTC	CASGGTGGYGYTF	many	TRBD1	TRBV5-1	TRBJ1-2
TGTGCCACCAGCAGGGGGGACACTAGCAATCAGCCCCAGCATTTT	CATSRGDTSNQPQHF	many	NA	TRBV15	TRBJ1-5
TGTGCCAGCAGTACAGACACGGGGGAGACCCAGTACTTC	CASSTDTGETQYF	many	NA	TRBV6-1	TRBJ2-5
TGTGCCACCAGGGACAACCCCTACTACGAGCAGTACTTC	CATRDNPYYEQYF	NA	NA	TRBV28	TRBJ2-7
TGTGCCAGCAGCTCCCTGAGTCTGCCGCAGTACTTC	CASSSLSLPQYF	many	NA	TRBV7-2	TRBJ2-7
TGTGCCAGCAGCCCAAGGACGGTCAGCACAGATACGCAGTATTTT	CASSPRTVSTDTQYF	many	NA	TRBV13	TRBJ2-3
TGTGCCAGCAGTTTTCGACAGGGCTCTAGATCACCCCTCCACTTT	CASSFRQGSRSPLHF	NA	TRBD1	TRBV6-1	TRBJ1-6
TGTGCCAGCAGCTTAACTAGCGGGGGGGCGGTAACGCAGTATTTT	CASSLTSGGAVTQYF	few	TRBD2	TRBV11-2	TRBJ2-3
TGCGCCAGCAGCTTGGGTACTTTCAGTACCGGGGAGCTGTTTTTT	CASSLGTFSTGELFF	NA	NA	TRBV5-1	TRBJ2-2
TGTGCCAGCAGCTCGACTAGCGGGGGGGTAACGGGAGATACGCAGTATTTT	CASSSTSGGVTGDTQYF	few	TRBD2	TRBV7-8	TRBJ2-3
TGTGCCAGCGGAACTAGCGGACTTCCCTACGAGCAGTACTTC	CASGTSGLPYEQYF	many	TRBD2	TRBV28	TRBJ2-7
TGTGCCAGCAGACCTCCCGGGGACAGGGTATATGGCTACACCTTC	CASRPPGDRVYGYTF	many	TRBD1	TRBV28	TRBJ1-2
TGTGCCAGCAGGAACAGGGGCCAGGCTTTCTTT	CASRNRGQAFF	few	TRBD1	TRBV12-3/TRBV12-4	TRBJ1-1
TGTGCCAGCAGTATGTATGGGACAGGGACCTACGAGCAGTACTTC	CASSMYGTGTYEQYF	NA	TRBD1	TRBV2	TRBJ2-7
TGTGCCAGCAGCTTGGGGGACAGCCACACCGGGGAGCTGTTTTTT	CASSLGDSHTGELFF	many	TRBD1	TRBV7-9	TRBJ2-2
TGTGCCAGCAGCGAAGGGGGCACTCAGCCCCAGCATTTT	CASSEGGTQPQHF	many	TRBD1	TRBV6-1	TRBJ1-5
TGTGCCAGCAGTGACAGGGCTTCGAACACTGAAGCTTTCTTT	CASSDRASNTEAFF	many	NA	TRBV6-1	TRBJ1-1
TGCAGTGCTAGAGATCCCCTCGGGGACAGGGACCTCCACGAGCAGTACTTC	CSARDPLGDRDLHEQYF	many	TRBD1	TRBV20-1	TRBJ2-7
TGTGCCAGCAGCTTAATCAGGTTCGGCAACGAGCAGTACTTC	CASSLIRFGNEQYF	NA	NA	TRBV7-2	TRBJ2-7
TGTGCCAGCAGTGACGGGACAGATAATTCACCCCTCCACTTT	CASSDGTDNSPLHF	many	TRBD1	TRBV2	TRBJ1-6
TGTGCCATCAGTGGGGGACAGGGCTACGAGCAGTACTTC	CAISGGQGYEQYF	few	TRBD1	TRBV10-3	TRBJ2-7
TGTGCCAGCAGTTTCATTGGGGACAGCAATCAGCCCCAGCATTTT	CASSFIGDSNQPQHF	many	NA	TRBV28	TRBJ1-5
TGTGCCAGCAGCCCAGAGGGGGGGTGGACAGATACGCAGTATTTT	CASSPEGGWTDTQYF	many	NA	TRBV5-6	TRBJ2-3